This T cell receptor beta chain appears in the sequencing data of a study of blood T cell repertoires in COVID-19. Germline V gene data show CDR1 as LGHDT and CDR2 as YNNKEL (reference sequence). The V and J ends lost 3 bases and 1 base, in that order; junction bases with no gene match: 5. The CDR3 is made up of 15 amino acids. This table comes from immunoSEQ multiplex PCR, and its TCRdb copy is limited to in-frame clones, with some not included. The sample consists of about 180,000 clones, about 85% of them appearing once. Enrolment of Seattle patients took place during active infection, and they were followed longitudinally.

Sequencing input: peripheral blood. The V call is TRBV3-1 (or the pseudogene TRBV3-2), the J call TRBJ2-5; 7 bases match TRBD1. The receptor was derived from a man older than 75 with COVID-19, enrolled during active disease. The CDR3 DNA reads TGTGCCAGCAGCCATGCCGACAGGGCCCAAGAGACCCAGTACTTC. Translated: CASSHADRAQETQYF.